A selection of T cell receptor beta chains follows, all from one sample in a study of blood T cell repertoires in COVID-19. Only in-frame clones appear in the TCRdb table, and some are missing; sequencing was by immunoSEQ multiplex PCR. The data show under 250,000 clones, with about four fifths seen just once and roughly 2.4% held by the top ten. The specimen sequenced was peripheral blood. The receptors come from a woman between 55 and 75 years old with acute or convalescent COVID-19. CDR3s include the opening cysteine and the closing phenylalanine or tryptophan. The order of the fields is D gene, J gene, V gene, clone size, CDR3 protein. A D gene is named only where the DNA matches it firmly. Size values are once, few and many counts, or a class for expanded clones, and some rows have none.

D gene: TRBD2
J gene: TRBJ2-3
V gene: TRBV5-4
clone size: -
CDR3 protein: CASSFSGLAASTDTQYF

D gene: -
J gene: TRBJ2-7
V gene: TRBV5-6
clone size: -
CDR3 protein: CASSLVAAGYEQYF

D gene: -
J gene: TRBJ1-1
V gene: TRBV28
clone size: -
CDR3 protein: CASRNSRGNTEAFF

D gene: -
J gene: TRBJ2-5
V gene: TRBV9
clone size: -
CDR3 protein: CASSVGGGLQETQYF

D gene: TRBD1
J gene: TRBJ1-1
V gene: TRBV9
clone size: once
CDR3 protein: CASSVEGAGTEAFF

D gene: -
J gene: TRBJ1-2
V gene: TRBV11-2
clone size: -
CDR3 protein: CASSLDGRDYGYTF

D gene: TRBD1
J gene: TRBJ2-7
V gene: TRBV6-5
clone size: -
CDR3 protein: CASSTDRVIDEQYF

D gene: TRBD1
J gene: TRBJ2-3
V gene: TRBV6-6
clone size: -
CDR3 protein: CASSRDGQGGTDTQYF

D gene: TRBD2
J gene: TRBJ2-3
V gene: TRBV7-2
clone size: -
CDR3 protein: CASSSLAGGPSTDTQYF

D gene: -
J gene: TRBJ1-1
V gene: TRBV11-2
clone size: once
CDR3 protein: CASSPTRGAFF